This passage covers 22 T cell receptor beta chains from one sample sequenced in a study of immune cell composition in non-small cell lung cancer. The table came from immunoSEQ multiplex PCR; TCRdb's copy has only in-frame clones and leaves some out. Here the sample spans some 13,000 clones, about 70% being singletons. The sample taken for sequencing was lung tumor tissue. These receptors were obtained from a human donor with non-small cell lung cancer.

The gene calls are TRBV6-5 and TRBJ2-5; TRBD2 matches 11 bases. Germline CDR1 and CDR2: MNHEY and SVGAGI. The CDR3 runs 14 residues. Losses at the gene ends were 5 bases for V and 5 bases for J; bases not matched to a gene: 4. The CDR3 is CASSLAGGGETQYF. The CDR3 coding sequence is TGTGCCAGCAGTCTAGCGGGGGGCGGGGAGACCCAGTACTTC.

The chain employs TRBV4-3 and TRBJ1-1; the D gene is possibly TRBD1 (5 bases). V was shortened by 0 bases and J by 1 base, with 9 bases between the two germline ends. The CDR3 is 15 residues long. CDR1 LGHNA and CDR2 YSLEER come from the germline V gene. In DNA, the CDR3 is TGCGCCAGCAGCCAAGATTCTGACAGGAACACTGAAGCTTTCTTT. Residues: CASSQDSDRNTEAFF.

The V gene is TRBV9, the J gene TRBJ1-3; 7 nucleotides align to TRBD1. This CDR3 is 14 amino acids long. Germline values: CDR1 SGDLS, CDR2 YYNGEE. V was clipped by 7 bases and J by 8 bases; unmatched bases: 12. The CDR3 nucleotides are TGTGCCAGCTTGGCGAGACAGGGTGGGGACACCATATATTTT. This gives the protein CASLARQGGDTIYF.

This chain links TRBV25-1 with TRBJ2-7; a possible D gene is TRBD2 (5 bases). Germline lookup yields CDR1 MGHDK and CDR2 SYGVNS. This CDR3 comprises 11 residues. Trimming left V 5 bases short and J 6 bases short, with 8 bases between. The CDR3: CASSIGVEQYF. The DNA of the CDR3 is TGTGCCAGCAGTATCGGGGTCGAGCAGTACTTC.

This chain connects TRBV2 to TRBJ2-6, with 11 bases lining up with TRBD1. CDR1 SNHLY and CDR2 FYNNEI come from the germline V gene. The CDR3 contains 16 residues. V shed 5 bases, J shed 4 bases, and the junction held 4 bases outside the gene matches. CDR3 loop: CASSRDRGNGANVLTF. The CDR3, as DNA: TGTGCCAGCAGTAGGGACAGGGGGAACGGGGCCAACGTCCTGACTTTC. Using reference TRBV2 and TRBJ2-6 for the parts outside the CDR3, the full variable domain is EPEVTQTPSHQVTQMGQEVILRCVPISNHLYFYWYRQILGQKVEFLVSFYNNEISEKSEIFDDQFSVERPDGSNFTLKIRSTKLEDSAMYFCASSRDRGNGANVLTFGAGSRLTVL.

The rearrangement links TRBV4-1 to TRBJ2-6; TRBD2 matches at 9 bases. The CDR3 totals 19 residues. The germline V gene encodes CDR1 MGHRA and CDR2 YSYEKL. V shed 0 bases and J 0 bases; nucleotides not matched to a gene: 6. This CDR3 reads CASSQEWASGNSGANVLTF. The CDR3, as DNA: TGCGCCAGCAGCCAAGAATGGGCTAGCGGGAACTCTGGGGCCAACGTCCTGACTTTC.

The J gene is TRBJ2-1, the V gene TRBV7-6; possible D gene TRBD1, 6 bases. The CDR3 is made up of 15 amino acids. Germline values: CDR1 SGHVS, CDR2 FNYEAQ. Trimming stripped 4 bases from V and 3 bases from J, with 13 bases between. The CDR3: CASSSGGNIYNEQFF. The CDR3 bases are TGTGCCAGCAGCTCTGGGGGCAACATCTACAATGAGCAGTTCTTC.

This clone was found once. The chain recombines TRBV21-1 with TRBJ1-4. TRBV21-1 corresponds to a pseudogene. The CDR3 consists of 18 residues. CDR3 coding DNA: TGTGCCAGCAGCAAAGTGTCGTGCAGCGTCCCAACTAATGAAAAACTGTTTTTT. Translated: CASSKVSCSVPTNEKLFF.

This clone came up a few times. The J gene is TRBJ2-7, the V gene TRBV28, with TRBD1 matching over 10 bases. The CDR3 is made up of 15 amino acids. Per germline, CDR1 MDHEN and CDR2 SYDVKM. Losses at the gene ends were 6 bases for V and 4 bases for J; bases not matched to a gene: 9. Here the CDR3 reads CASRTRDRGIYEQYF. The CDR3 nucleotides read TGTGCCAGCAGGACTAGGGACAGGGGAATTTACGAGCAGTACTTC. Full variable domain (remainder filled in from reference TRBV28 and TRBJ2-7): DVKVTQSSRYLVKRTGEKVFLECVQDMDHENMFWYRQDPGLGLRLIYFSYDVKMKEKGDIPEGYSVSREKKERFSLILESASTNQTSMYLCASRTRDRGIYEQYFGPGTRLTVT.

This clone was observed a handful of times. This rearrangement joins TRBV7-9 to TRBJ1-2; 8 bases line up with TRBD1. CDR3 length: 14 amino acids. V trimming: 5 bases; J trimming: 7 bases; junction bases outside the gene matches: 9. Germline loops: CDR1 SEHNR, CDR2 FQNEAQ (reference sequence). CDR3 residues: CASSLGTGGGGYTF. The CDR3 DNA follows: TGTGCCAGCAGCCTAGGGACAGGAGGAGGTGGCTACACCTTC.

The chain combines TRBV19 with TRBJ1-1; unclear D gene. Between the trimmed V and J ends, which lost 7 bases and 3 bases, there was a span of 18 bases. This CDR3 is 15 amino acids long. Germline-derived CDR1 and CDR2 are LNHDA and SQIVND (reference sequence). CDR3 bases: TGTGCCAGTAATCGTCGTGAGGGTAGGTACACTGAAGCTTTCTTT. Translation gives CASNRREGRYTEAFF.

The CDR3 here is CASSPGGQGVYNEQFF. DNA for the CDR3: TGTGCCAGCAGCCCAGGGGGACAGGGGGTCTACAATGAGCAGTTCTTC. The gene calls are TRBV9 and TRBJ2-1; 11 bases are a match to TRBD1. V shed 4 bases and J 3 bases; nucleotides not matched to a gene: 6. The CDR3 runs to 16 residues. CDR1 and CDR2 (germline): SGDLS, YYNGEE. Full variable domain (rest looked up from reference TRBV9 and TRBJ2-1): DSGVTQTPKHLITATGQRVTLRCSPRSGDLSVYWYQQSLDQGLQFLIQYYNGEERAKGNILERFSAQQFPDLHSELNLSSLELGDSALYFCASSPGGQGVYNEQFFGPGTRLTVL.

This chain uses TRBV2 with TRBJ2-7; no reliable D call. The CDR3 length is 13 residues. Germline V gene sequence: CDR1 SNHLY, CDR2 FYNNEI. V lost 8 bases and J 2 bases, leaving 13 bases between the germline ends. CDR3 DNA sequence: TGTGCCAGCGTTGACCCGAGCGCCTACGAGCAGTACTTC. Its translation: CASVDPSAYEQYF. Based on the CDR3 plus reference TRBV2 and TRBJ2-7, the full variable domain is EPEVTQTPSHQVTQMGQEVILRCVPISNHLYFYWYRQILGQKVEFLVSFYNNEISEKSEIFDDQFSVERPDGSNFTLKIRSTKLEDSAMYFCASVDPSAYEQYFGPGTRLTVT.

This clone came up a few times. The gene calls are TRBV19 and TRBJ2-1; D possibly corresponds to TRBD2 (7 bases). The CDR3 has 15 amino acids. V lost 7 bases and J lost 6, with 19 bases in between. CDR1 is LNHDA and CDR2 is SQIVND in the germline V gene (reference sequence). The CDR3 coding sequence is TGTGCCAGTACCTTGGGGGGGCCCGGGACCAATGAGCAGTTCTTC. It is translated as CASTLGGPGTNEQFF.

The chain employs TRBV21-1 and TRBJ1-2; the table's D gene call, TRBD1, was not cross checked with the DNA. TRBV21-1 is a known pseudogene. The CDR3 covers 13 residues. As DNA, the CDR3 is TGTGCCAGCAGTCGGACAGGGGTGGAGGGCTACACCTTC. Its translation: CASSRTGVEGYTF.

In its sample, this clone was seen a few times. V is TRBV5-4 and J is TRBJ1-2; 7 bases align to TRBD1. CDR3 length: 13 residues. Germline lookup yields CDR1 SGHNT and CDR2 YYREEE (reference sequence). Trimming cost V 1 base and J 3 bases; bases outside gene matches: 0. CDR3 protein: CASSLQGDYGYTF. CDR3 sequence (DNA): TGTGCCAGCAGCTTGCAGGGGGACTATGGCTACACCTTC.

The chain carries TRBV5-4 and TRBJ1-1, with TRBD1 matching over 7 bases. CDR1 SGHNT and CDR2 YYREEE come from the germline V gene (reference sequence). Unmatched junction bases numbered 7, after V lost 4 bases and J lost 1 base. The CDR3 is 15 residues long. The CDR3 DNA reads TGTGCCAGCAGCCGACAGGGAAGGGGGAACACTGAAGCTTTCTTT. This gives the protein CASSRQGRGNTEAFF.

The V call is TRBV19, the J call TRBJ2-7; TRBD2 agrees at 10 bases. The V and J ends lost 4 bases and 4 bases, in that order; junction bases with no gene match: 7. The CDR3 loop spans 15 amino acids. CDR1 is LNHDA and CDR2 is SQIVND in the germline V gene (reference sequence). The DNA of the CDR3 is TGTGCCAGTAGTAATCGGGCTAGCGGGAGTTACGAGCAGTACTTC. The encoded protein is CASSNRASGSYEQYF.

The CDR3 nucleotides read TGCGCCAGCAGCAGGGACAGCAACTATGGCTACACCTTC. It translates to CASSRDSNYGYTF. The V gene is TRBV5-1, the J gene TRBJ1-2; 7 positions match TRBD1. Germline values: CDR1 SGHRS, CDR2 YFSETQ. The V and J ends lost 4 bases and 2 bases, in that order; junction bases with no gene match: 2. The CDR3 has 13 residues.

The J gene is TRBJ2-3, the V gene TRBV29-1; the D gene is possibly TRBD2 (6 bases). The V gene's germline CDR1 is SQVTM and CDR2 ANQGSEA. Trimming stripped 7 bases from V and 4 bases from J, with 21 bases between. The CDR3 has 15 residues. The CDR3 region has the DNA TGCAGCGCCCGGGGAGGTGGGACCTCCCCAGATACGCAGTATTTT. Amino acids: CSARGGGTSPDTQYF.

In DNA, the CDR3 is TGTGCCAGCAGCAGCTATTTAGCTAATACGCAGTATTTT. As protein: CASSSYLANTQYF. The chain couples TRBV6-5 to TRBJ2-3; D remains ambiguous. Germline V gene data show CDR1 as MNHEY and CDR2 as SVGAGI. The CDR3 is made up of 13 amino acids. V was trimmed by 6 bases and J by 7 bases, leaving 14 bases between them.

The chain links TRBV4-3 to TRBJ2-7; maybe TRBD2 (6 bases). The CDR3 extends over 16 amino acids. V was clipped by 0 bases and J by 5 bases, with 17 bases between them. Germline assignment: CDR1 LGHNA and CDR2 YSLEER. CDR3 sequence reads: CASSQEIGGALDEQYF. The CDR3 coding sequence is TGCGCCAGCAGCCAAGAAATCGGGGGTGCCCTGGACGAGCAGTACTTC.